These 26 T cell receptor beta chains were sequenced from one sample in a study of CD8 T cells in Susac syndrome. After extraction with the RNeasy kit, roughly 0.5 to 1 ug of the RNA was reverse transcribed using random hexamers. From the immunoSEQ multiplex PCR reads, TCRdb called clonotypes with MiXCR, one entry per CDR3 protein. The data show 180,000 or so distinct CDR3 sequences, around 95% seen once. Source material: CD4+ T cells from PBMCs. These receptors were taken from a human donor in good health.

V gene TRBV29-1 combines with J gene TRBJ1-4; D is unclear. V lost 4 bases and J lost 6, with 12 bases in between. CDR1 is SQVTM and CDR2 is ANQGSEA in the germline V gene. The CDR3 runs to 13 residues. The CDR3 DNA is TGCAGCGTTGCTGAAGGGATGCATGAAAAACTGTTTTTT. It yields the protein CSVAEGMHEKLFF.

The chain couples TRBV20-1 to TRBJ2-7, with a tentative D call TRBD2 (6 bases). The CDR3 loop spans 15 amino acids. CDR1 and CDR2 from the germline V gene are DFQATT and SNEGSKA (reference sequence). V lost 1 base and J lost 4, with 17 bases in between. As DNA, the CDR3 is TGCAGTGCTAGAGGTATCGGGAGAAGTATGTACGAGCAGTACTTC. The encoded protein is CSARGIGRSMYEQYF.

The chain has TRBV19 and TRBJ2-2, with 16 bases aligning to TRBD2. Germline CDR1 and CDR2: LNHDA and SQIVND (reference sequence). The CDR3 has 17 amino acids. V was clipped by 3 bases and J by 6 bases; unmatched bases: 4. This CDR3 is CASSIGTSGGASGELFF. CDR3 DNA: TGTGCCAGTAGTATCGGGACTAGCGGGGGGGCCTCCGGGGAGCTGTTTTTT.

The chain is built from TRBV12-3 or TRBV12-4 and TRBJ1-5, with TRBD1 matching 7 bases. CDR3 length: 13 residues. The V segment lost 7 bases and the J segment 7 bases; nucleotides outside the gene matches: 7. CDR3 loop: CASTGTVEQPQHF. As DNA, the CDR3 is TGTGCCAGCACCGGGACAGTGGAACAGCCCCAGCATTTT.

This chain links TRBV29-1 with TRBJ1-4, with a possible D match to TRBD1 (5 bases). Trimming cost V 6 bases and J 5 bases, with 16 bases left between them. The CDR3 runs to 14 residues. The germline CDR1 and CDR2 sequences are SQVTM and ANQGSEA. In DNA, the CDR3 is TGCAGCGTCCGCCCCGGGACGGGCAATGAAAAACTGTTTTTT. This sequence encodes CSVRPGTGNEKLFF.

The rearrangement links TRBV18 to TRBJ1-4, with D unresolved. CDR3 length equals 14 residues. Germline V lookup: CDR1 KGHSH, CDR2 LQKENI. V lost 3 bases and J 6 bases, leaving 11 bases between the germline ends. The CDR3, as DNA: TGTGCCAGCTCACCGACGCGGCATGATGAAAAACTGTTTTTT. It is translated as CASSPTRHDEKLFF.

The J gene is TRBJ1-1, the V gene TRBV9, with TRBD1 matching 11 bases. Per the germline V gene, CDR1 is SGDLS and CDR2 is YYNGEE. V lost 4 bases to trimming and J lost 6 bases; unmatched junction nucleotides: 11. The CDR3 contains 16 residues. In nucleotides, the CDR3 is TGTGCCAGCAGCCCGGGACAGGGGGTGCTTGACGCTGAAGCTTTCTTT. Translating it yields CASSPGQGVLDAEAFF.

The genes are TRBV20-1 and TRBJ2-4; no firm D call. V shed 1 base and J shed 5 bases, with 9 bases lying between them. The CDR3 spans 13 residues. Germline assignment: CDR1 DFQATT and CDR2 SNEGSKA (reference sequence). The CDR3 sequence: CSARAPEENIQYF. The CDR3 DNA reads TGCAGTGCTAGAGCCCCAGAGGAAAACATTCAGTACTTC.

This chain joins TRBV10-1 and TRBJ2-1, with TRBD2 identical over 9 bases. CDR1 and CDR2 (germline): WNHNN, SYGVQD (reference sequence). The trim removed 6 bases at V and 5 bases at J, leaving 5 bases unmatched. This CDR3 region has 14 residues. The CDR3 sequence is CASSRTSDNNEQFF. For the CDR3, the DNA is TGCGCCAGCAGCCGGACTAGCGATAACAATGAGCAGTTCTTC.

This clonotype was recorded a few times. The chain couples TRBV27 to TRBJ1-1; no reliable D call. The CDR3 is made up of 13 amino acids. V was trimmed by 2 bases and J by 1 base, leaving 5 bases between them. The V gene's germline CDR1 is MNHEY and CDR2 SMNVEV (reference sequence). The CDR3, as DNA: TGTGCCAGCAGTTTACGGAGGAACACTGAAGCTTTCTTT. Translation gives CASSLRRNTEAFF.

The chain recombines TRBV20-1 with TRBJ2-1, with 9 bases matching TRBD1. CDR3 length: 14 amino acids. With V trimmed by 6 bases and J by 4 bases, 7 bases remained unmatched. CDR1 is DFQATT and CDR2 is SNEGSKA in the germline V gene (reference sequence). CDR3 DNA: TGCAGTGCAGCCCCGGGACAGGGATACAATGAGCAGTTCTTC. It encodes CSAAPGQGYNEQFF.

This rearrangement joins TRBV24-1 to TRBJ2-2, with no clear D. The CDR3 spans 12 residues. Germline assignment: CDR1 KGHDR and CDR2 SFDVKD. Between the trimmed V and J ends, which lost 0 bases and 7 bases, there was a span of 2 bases. The CDR3 is CATSDLDGELFF. CDR3 coding DNA: TGTGCCACCAGTGATTTGGACGGGGAGCTGTTTTTT.

CDR3 coding DNA: TGTGCCAGCAGTACGAGGGAGGCTAACTATGGCTACACCTTC. This translates into CASSTREANYGYTF. The chain employs TRBV27 and TRBJ1-2, with unresolved D. V lost 5 bases and J 0 bases, leaving 10 bases between the germline ends. Germline V gene data show CDR1 as MNHEY and CDR2 as SMNVEV (reference sequence). The CDR3 has 14 amino acids.

This chain links TRBV5-6 with TRBJ1-1; D call uncertain. Germline values: CDR1 SGHDT, CDR2 YYEEEE. Between the trimmed V and J ends, which lost 1 base and 6 bases, there was a span of 19 bases. The CDR3 totals 16 residues. CDR3: CASSLLVRAGLAEAFF. The CDR3 DNA follows: TGTGCCAGCAGCTTGCTCGTCCGGGCGGGGTTGGCTGAAGCTTTCTTT.

The chain combines TRBV21-1 with TRBJ2-7. TRBV21-1 is a known pseudogene. The CDR3 runs 12 residues. CDR3 protein: CASRPHCYEQYV. The CDR3 bases are TGTGCCAGCCGTCCACACTGCTACGAGCAGTACGTC.

This chain uses TRBV29-1 with TRBJ2-5; D ambiguous. V lost 4 bases, J lost 1 base, and 13 bases lay in between. The CDR3 has 14 residues. The germline V gene encodes CDR1 SQVTM and CDR2 ANQGSEA. The CDR3 region is CSVGWNSLQETQYF. Written as DNA, the CDR3 is TGCAGCGTTGGATGGAACAGCCTCCAAGAGACCCAGTACTTC.

V is TRBV7-9 and J is TRBJ2-7, with D unresolved. V was shortened by 3 bases and J by 3 bases, with 6 bases between the two germline ends. The CDR3 spans 12 residues. The germline CDR1 and CDR2 sequences are SEHNR and FQNEAQ (reference sequence). The CDR3 spells CASSFDGYEQYV. For the CDR3, the DNA is TGTGCCAGCAGCTTTGACGGCTACGAGCAGTACGTC.

The rearrangement links TRBV7-2 to TRBJ2-3; 8 bases fit TRBD2. Germline CDR1 is SGHTA and CDR2 is FQGNSA. CDR3 size: 18 residues. The V and J ends lost 5 bases and 2 bases, in that order; junction bases with no gene match: 15. The CDR3 DNA sequence: TGTGCCAGCAGCCGGAGTATCTCGGGGGGGGCAACCACAGATACGCAGTATTTT. This gives the protein CASSRSISGGATTDTQYF. Combining the CDR3 with reference TRBV7-2 and TRBJ2-3 gives the whole variable domain GAGVSQSPSNKVTEKGKDVELRCDPISGHTALYWYRQSLGQGLEFLIYFQGNSAPDKSGLPSDRFSAERTGGSVSTLTIQRTQQEDSAVYLCASSRSISGGATTDTQYFGPGTRLTVL.

The J gene is TRBJ2-3, the V gene TRBV10-3; D not resolved. The ends were cut back, 3 bases at V and 0 bases at J, with 7 bases in the middle. The CDR3 is 14 residues long. Germline assignment: CDR1 ENHRY and CDR2 SYGVKD. The CDR3 DNA follows: TGTGCCATCAGTGACCCTCGTAGCACAGATACGCAGTATTTT. This encodes CAISDPRSTDTQYF.

The rearrangement links TRBV5-4 to TRBJ1-1, with TRBD1 matching over 8 bases. J gave up 6 bases and V 4 bases, and 8 bases lay outside the gene matches. Germline V gene lookup returns CDR1 SGHNT and CDR2 YYREEE (reference sequence). The CDR3 consists of 14 residues. In nucleotides, the CDR3 is TGTGCCAGCAGCCAGAAGGAGACAGGGGCTGAAGCTTTCTTT. Translation: CASSQKETGAEAFF.

The gene calls are TRBV25-1 and TRBJ2-5; D not certain. The CDR3 loop spans 14 amino acids. V shed 3 bases and J shed 1 base, with 9 bases lying between them. Germline V lookup: CDR1 MGHDK, CDR2 SYGVNS. CDR3 DNA: TGTGCCAGCAGTGACCTTATGGCCCAAGAGACCCAGTACTTC. Residues: CASSDLMAQETQYF.

The J gene is TRBJ2-1, the V gene TRBV5-6, with TRBD1 matching 7 bases. Germline V CDR1 and CDR2: SGHDT, YYEEEE. The V segment lost 1 base and the J segment 4 bases; nucleotides outside the gene matches: 5. CDR3 length: 15 amino acids. The CDR3 sequence is CASSLKDRRYNEQFF. The CDR3 bases are TGTGCCAGCAGCTTGAAGGACAGGAGATACAATGAGCAGTTCTTC.

This clonotype was counted once. The CDR3 nucleotides are TGTGCCAGCAGCCGTAGGACAGGTTCGACGAGCTCCTACAATGAGCAGTTCTTC. Translated: CASSRRTGSTSSYNEQFF. The chain carries TRBV14 and TRBJ2-1, with 7 bases lining up with TRBD1. Trimming cost V 4 bases and J 0 bases; bases outside gene matches: 12. Germline-derived CDR1 and CDR2 are SGHDN and FVKESK. CDR3 length: 18 amino acids.

This rearrangement joins TRBV24-1 to TRBJ2-3, with D uncertain. Germline CDR1 KGHDR, CDR2 SFDVKD. This CDR3 region has 11 residues. V lost 4 bases to trimming and J lost 6 bases, with 4 bases between them. The CDR3 coding sequence is TGTGCCACCAGTGAGACGGATACGCAGTATTTT. It yields the protein CATSETDTQYF.

The chain links TRBV27 to TRBJ2-5; D could derive from TRBD1 or TRBD2 (5 bases each). V lost 7 bases and J 4 bases, leaving 22 bases between the germline ends. The CDR3 is made up of 16 amino acids. Germline V gives CDR1 MNHEY, CDR2 SMNVEV (reference sequence). In DNA form, the CDR3 reads TGTGCCAGCACCTCATCCGAGGGGCGGATCAGAGAGACCCAGTACTTC. The encoded protein is CASTSSEGRIRETQYF.

The chain uses TRBV15 and TRBJ1-2; tentatively, D is TRBD1 (5 bases). Trimming removed 5 bases at V and 3 bases at J, with 22 bases between. Germline V gives CDR1 LNHNV, CDR2 YYDKDF (reference sequence). CDR3 length: 17 amino acids. CDR3 sequence reads: CATSGSRFDSLHYGYTF. In DNA form, the CDR3 reads TGTGCCACCAGCGGCTCGCGCTTTGACAGCCTACACTATGGCTACACCTTC.